This TCR beta chain stems from a study of shared clonotypes between healthy human individuals (dated by TCRdb to 2018 to 2020). Turning to the overall study: Two women and a few men aged 18 to 49 years were included in the cohort. Each donor's leukapheresis produced roughly between roughly 0.85 and 10 billion PBMCs. Libraries were prepared and TCR repertoires were sequenced by different laboratories using diverse techniques, in order to increase sequencing depth and limit assay-specific biases. Per donor, three plates each were used for CD4 naive and CD4 memory, two for CD8 naive, and one for CD8 memory. Blood TCR repertoires of five healthy adults were deeply sequenced to estimate repertoire size and the extent of clonotype sharing between individuals. Findings and caveats that apply to the study as a whole: Sharing across a few donors was observed for around 5% of naive CD4, 3% to 3.5% of naive CD8, over 2% of memory CD4, and around 0.4% of memory CD8 clonotypes. Compared with non-shared clonotypes, clonotypes shared by all four sorted-subset donors had higher generation probabilities. Pairwise subsampling indicated that sequencing depth was expected to affect the degree of clonotype sharing among donors. Sampling was restricted to blood, and TCR repertoires in tissue are likely to differ from TCR repertoires in blood. Estimated clonotype richness was generally larger for naive than for memory subsets. Rarefaction of sorted-subset datasets indicated incomplete sequencing despite the large sequencing depth. Because the study included a small number of donors, the genetic and exposure-history diversity represented was limited.

The V end loses 2 bases and the J end loses 5 bases, and a stretch of 12 bases separates them. Spanning cysteine to phenylalanine, the CDR3 consists of 14 amino acids. The CDR3 DNA has 42 bases and is translated from base 1. The germline V gene specifies MDHEN as CDR1 and SYDVKM as CDR2. CD8 naive samples consisted of CD45RO-negative cells that were positively selected for CCR7, yielding a CD45RA+CCR7+ population without TemRA cells. The donors were healthy, HIV-negative adults with no recently reported acute infections or vaccinations. Only Caucasian adults living in Nashville, Tennessee, USA were represented among the donors. After blood collection by leukapheresis, PBMCs were isolated using Ficoll-Histopaque density gradient centrifugation and then cryopreserved in the vapor phase of liquid nitrogen. Analytical flow cytometry was used to check the purity and quantity of each magnetically sorted T cell population. Genomic DNA was isolated from every sorted fraction and measured by UV absorbance on a Nanodrop 2000c.

Using the deep immunoSEQ assay, TCR CDR3 regions were amplified from genomic DNA by multiplex PCR. For each cell subset, the extracted genomic DNA was distributed evenly across all wells of several immunoSEQ 96-well plates, and each plate served as one replicate. Each replicate PCR for sorted subsets received 150 to 250 ng genomic DNA, equal to 30,000 or so T cell genomes. The purified libraries were quantified using a Qubit 3.0 fluorometer, sized with a Bioanalyzer 2100, and then quantified again using the KAPA Library Quantification kit. Every immunoSEQ 96-well plate was sequenced on a dedicated single-read 150-cycle Illumina NextSeq 550 flow cell. The authors' analysis ran thus. Because only junctional sequences without quality scores were contained in the immunoSEQ output, filtering matching that applied to full-length reads could not be performed. Sequences were annotated with PyIR, a Python wrapper for IgBLAST v1.9, and V/J genes and CDR3 were assigned using IMGT germline references. Any read was removed if the V/J assignment was weak (E-value above 1e-6), the CDR3 was missing, or the read contained stop codons, out-of-frame junctions, or ambiguous translated residues. V3J clonotypes were defined as sequences sharing the same inferred V gene, J gene, and CDR3 amino acid sequence. To compute the percentage overlap between repertoires, the number of shared unique clonotypes was divided by the size of the smaller repertoire. RTK rarefaction, the Chao1 estimator, and Recon v2.1 estimates of unobserved clonotypes were used to assess repertoire richness. Generation probabilities were computed with OLGA for all TCRbeta clonotypes obtained by the gDNA method from a handful of donors. This immuneACCESS table, as held by TCRdb, lists in-frame sequences with V and J called but not all clones. Of the missing ones, under half trace to an unresolved V gene in checked studies; the others have no known cause. The D gene and trimming were derived from the DNA, and the V and J assignments and clone size from that table. Across this sample there are some 800,000 clones, with approximately 92% seen only once. Less than 25% of the sample belongs to the ten largest clones.

Remarks on this clone: Its antigen is still unknown. Per-nucleotide qualities are absent, and no much larger clonotype sits a single base away.

Sequences were obtained from naive CD8+ T cells sorted from blood. The label giving this sample's cell subset or site can be read as: CD45RA+CCR7+. The rearrangement combines TRBV28 with TRBJ2-5, with TRBD1 perhaps the D gene, on 6 matching bases. The clonotype originates from a man in his thirties or forties in good health. Here is the DNA: TGTGCCAGCAGTTTAGACAGGTTGATGGAGACCCAGTACTTC. Translated, it reads CASSLDRLMETQYF.